A single sample gave rise to the 26 T cell receptor beta chains below, sequenced in a study of OX40 agonist ivuxolimab in advanced cancers. Method: immunoSEQ multiplex PCR; TCRdb's copy keeps in-frame clones and lacks some. Counted here are more than 80,000 clones, about nine tenths occurring once; the ten biggest clones make up 0.45% to 0.5%. The sequences come from CD4+ or CD8+ T cells sorted from blood, collected in a trial of the OX40 agonist ivuxolimab. The origin of the receptors is an adult with an advanced solid tumor such as melanoma, head and neck, liver or kidney cancer.

The chain uses TRBV27 and TRBJ2-3; TRBD2 agrees at 9 bases. The CDR3 length is 14 residues. Looked up from germline, CDR1 is MNHEY and CDR2 is SMNVEV (reference sequence). The V segment lost 5 bases and the J segment 9 bases; nucleotides outside the gene matches: 9. The CDR3 nucleotides are TGTGCCAGCAGTCCAAGCGGGGGGTCCGCGACGCAGTATTTT. This encodes CASSPSGGSATQYF.

The chain joins TRBV11-2 to TRBJ1-1; no firm D call. V lost 1 base and J lost 2, with 8 bases in between. Germline CDR1 SGHAT, CDR2 FQNNGV. This CDR3 comprises 14 residues. CDR3 sequence: CASSLAAFNTEAFF. In nucleotides, the CDR3 is TGTGCCAGCAGCTTAGCTGCCTTCAACACTGAAGCTTTCTTT.

The V and J genes are TRBV28 and TRBJ1-6; D is ambiguous. This CDR3 is 17 amino acids long. Germline loops: CDR1 MDHEN, CDR2 SYDVKM. Trimming took 6 bases from V and 1 from J, leaving 16 bases between them. The CDR3: CASRQPTLRSYNSPLHF. The CDR3 DNA reads as TGTGCCAGCAGACAACCGACCCTACGGTCCTATAATTCACCCCTCCACTTT.

V gene TRBV19 combines with J gene TRBJ2-5; no reliable D call. The CDR3 is 13 amino acids. Trimming took 5 bases from V and 4 from J, leaving 11 bases between them. CDR1 LNHDA and CDR2 SQIVND come from the germline V gene (reference sequence). The CDR3 DNA follows: TGTGCCAGTAGTCTCAACAAGATAGAGACCCAGTACTTC. It codes for CASSLNKIETQYF.

J is TRBJ1-2 and V is TRBV30; D perhaps matches TRBD1 (5 bases). V lost 3 bases and J 0 bases, leaving 11 bases between the germline ends. The CDR3 runs to 14 residues. In germline, CDR1 is GTSNPN, CDR2 SVGIG (reference sequence). The CDR3 DNA reads TGTGCCTGGAGATCGGGGCCAGCTAACTATGGCTACACCTTC. This translates into CAWRSGPANYGYTF. The full variable domain, in which reference TRBV30 and TRBJ1-2 provide the parts outside the CDR3, is SQTIHQWPATLVQPVGSPLSLECTVEGTSNPNLYWYRQAAGRGLQLLFYSVGIGQISSEVPQNLSASRPQDRQFILSSKKLLLSDSGFYLCAWRSGPANYGYTFGSGTRLTVV.

This chain links TRBV19 with TRBJ2-1; 7 positions agree with TRBD1. In germline, CDR1 is LNHDA, CDR2 SQIVND (reference sequence). The trim removed 6 bases at V and 6 bases at J, leaving 11 bases unmatched. The CDR3 is 15 amino acids. The CDR3 nucleotides read TGTGCCAGTAGAAAGGGGCAGGGGGTCGGCAATGAGCAGTTCTTC. It translates to CASRKGQGVGNEQFF.

Regarding this clone: Other DNA sequences from this sample encode an identical CDR3 as well. This sequence joins TRBV28 and TRBJ1-5; D possibly corresponds to TRBD1 (5 bases). V dropped 6 bases and J dropped 5 bases, with 17 bases sitting between them. This CDR3 is built from 15 residues. Germline assignment: CDR1 MDHEN and CDR2 SYDVKM. CDR3 coding DNA: TGTGCCAGCAGCCTCCCTTTGGGGCGGGATCAGCCCCAGCATTTT. The encoded protein is CASSLPLGRDQPQHF.

The chain employs TRBV18 and TRBJ2-4; 13 nucleotides agree with TRBD2. The V gene's germline CDR1 is KGHSH and CDR2 LQKENI. The CDR3 extends over 17 amino acids. Trimming removed 3 bases from V and 2 bases from J; junction bases left unmatched: 4. The CDR3 protein is CASSPALAGGTKNIQYF. The CDR3 DNA reads TGTGCCAGCTCACCCGCACTAGCGGGGGGGACCAAAAACATTCAGTACTTC. Filled out from reference TRBV18 and TRBJ2-4, the complete variable domain reads NAGVMQNPRHLVRRRGQEARLRCSPMKGHSHVYWYRQLPEEGLKFMVYLQKENIIDESGMPKERFSAEFPKEGPSILRIQQVVRGDSAAYFCASSPALAGGTKNIQYFGAGTRLSVL.

J is TRBJ2-7 and V is TRBV10-3, with 12 nucleotides matching TRBD1. Germline V CDR1 and CDR2: ENHRY, SYGVKD. There are 14 residues in the CDR3. The junction had 7 bases not matched to a gene; V was cut back by 8 bases and J by 5 bases. The CDR3 sequence: CAILEGQGAHEQYF. The CDR3 region has the DNA TGTGCCATCCTAGAGGGACAGGGGGCTCACGAGCAGTACTTC.

This rearrangement joins TRBV7-2 to TRBJ2-7; the match to TRBD1 covers 7 bases. The CDR3 is 15 residues long. V lost 5 bases and J lost 0; bases outside the gene matches: 7. CDR1 SGHTA and CDR2 FQGNSA come from the germline V gene. CDR3 loop: CASSPEGQLSYEQYF. The CDR3 DNA reads TGTGCCAGCAGCCCCGAGGGACAGCTCTCCTACGAGCAGTACTTC. Filled out from reference TRBV7-2 and TRBJ2-7, the complete variable domain reads GAGVSQSPSNKVTEKGKDVELRCDPISGHTALYWYRQSLGQGLEFLIYFQGNSAPDKSGLPSDRFSAERTGGSVSTLTIQRTQQEDSAVYLCASSPEGQLSYEQYFGPGTRLTVT.

The chain uses TRBV5-1 and TRBJ2-1; possibly TRBD1 or TRBD2 for D (5 bases each). With 0 bases removed from V and 7 bases from J, the gap between germline ends came to 17 bases. Germline V gene lookup returns CDR1 SGHRS and CDR2 YFSETQ. The CDR3 runs to 16 residues. DNA of the CDR3: TGCGCCAGCAGCTTGGCCGGGGCCATAGTGAGGAATGAGCAGTTCTTC. Translating it yields CASSLAGAIVRNEQFF.

The chain couples TRBV14 to TRBJ2-5, with D tentatively TRBD1 or TRBD2 (5 bases each). The CDR3 spans 17 residues. The germline V gene has CDR1 SGHDN and CDR2 FVKESK. Trimming left V 0 bases short and J 5 bases short, with 19 bases between. CDR3 sequence: CASSQEPHGASRETQYF. The CDR3 DNA reads as TGTGCCAGCAGCCAAGAGCCCCACGGGGCCTCACGGGAGACCCAGTACTTC.

J is TRBJ2-7 and V is TRBV19; 8 bases line up with TRBD1. The CDR3 runs to 15 residues. V shed 3 bases, J shed 2 bases, and the junction held 6 bases outside the gene matches. CDR1 is LNHDA and CDR2 is SQIVND in the germline V gene (reference sequence). The CDR3 nucleotides are TGTGCCAGTAGTATTGGGCAGGGGGCCCCCTACGAGCAGTACTTC. Protein: CASSIGQGAPYEQYF.

This chain links TRBV19 with TRBJ1-6, with D perhaps TRBD1 (5 bases). Trimming stripped 11 bases from V and 0 bases from J, with 11 bases between. Germline V lookup: CDR1 LNHDA, CDR2 SQIVND (reference sequence). There are 14 residues in the CDR3. As DNA, the CDR3 is TGTGCCGCCAGACAGAACTCCTATAATTCACCCCTCCACTTT. Translated, it gives CAARQNSYNSPLHF.

J is TRBJ1-6 and V is TRBV5-1; D is ambiguous. This CDR3 contains 16 residues. Germline lookup yields CDR1 SGHRS and CDR2 YFSETQ. Trimming cost V 0 bases and J 4 bases, with 11 bases left between them. The CDR3 DNA is TGCGCCAGCAGCTTGGGACGGACGGTTTATAATTCACCCCTCCACTTT. Protein: CASSLGRTVYNSPLHF. Looking up the rest from reference TRBV5-1 and TRBJ1-6 gives the full variable domain: KAGVTQTPRYLIKTRGQQVTLSCSPISGHRSVSWYQQTPGQGLQFLFEYFSETQRNKGNFPGRFSGRQFSNSRSEMNVSTLELGDSALYLCASSLGRTVYNSPLHFGNGTRLTVT.

The genes are TRBV28 and TRBJ1-3; 8 bases match TRBD1. Germline V gene data show CDR1 as MDHEN and CDR2 as SYDVKM. The CDR3 spans 16 residues. Trimming took 4 bases from V and 3 from J; bases not matched to a gene: 8. The CDR3 nucleotides are TGTGCCAGCAGTTCAGAAGCAGGGGGCTATGGAAACACCATATATTTT. Translated: CASSSEAGGYGNTIYF.

This chain links TRBV7-8 with TRBJ2-3; 7 bases are shared with TRBD1. Germline-derived CDR1 and CDR2 are SGHVS and FQNEAQ. The CDR3 length is 13 residues. Trimming removed 0 bases from V and 11 bases from J; junction bases left unmatched: 5. The CDR3 DNA is TGTGCCAGCAGCTTAGCCCGGGACAGTGGGCAGTATTTT. Translation: CASSLARDSGQYF.

V gene TRBV6-4 combines with J gene TRBJ2-5; TRBD2 aligns across 10 bases. Germline CDR1 MRHNA, CDR2 SNTAGT. Losses at the gene ends were 5 bases for V and 5 bases for J; bases not matched to a gene: 8. The CDR3 spans 15 residues. CDR3 in amino acids: CASSSVAGGLETQYF. The CDR3 DNA is TGTGCCAGCAGTTCGGTAGCGGGGGGCCTCGAGACCCAGTACTTC.

V and J are TRBV27 and TRBJ2-1; no clear D gene. CDR3 length: 15 amino acids. V gave up 5 bases and J gave up 6 bases, with 17 bases separating them. The germline CDR1 and CDR2 sequences are MNHEY and SMNVEV (reference sequence). CDR3 nucleotide sequence: TGTGCCAGCAGTCCTTACGGCCCGGCCGGCAATGAGCAGTTCTTC. The encoded protein is CASSPYGPAGNEQFF.

The chain joins TRBV4-3 to TRBJ2-3, with a possible D match to TRBD2 (6 bases). Germline assignment: CDR1 LGHNA and CDR2 YSLEER. Trimming took off 1 base at V and 3 bases at J, with 8 bases between the two ends. The CDR3 loop spans 14 amino acids. The CDR3 loop reads CASSQGRVTDTQYF. CDR3 DNA: TGCGCCAGCAGCCAAGGGAGGGTAACAGATACGCAGTATTTT.

The V and J genes are TRBV21-1 and TRBJ1-1. TRBV21-1 is tagged as a pseudogene. This CDR3 comprises 13 residues. The CDR3 region is CASSFRMNTEAFF. The CDR3 bases are TGTGCCAGCAGCTTCCGTATGAACACTGAAGCTTTCTTT.

V gene TRBV25-1 combines with J gene TRBJ2-1; D gene unclear. Germline-derived CDR1 and CDR2 are MGHDK and SYGVNS. CDR3 size: 15 residues. Trimming pared 6 bases from V and 5 bases from J, leaving 17 bases between. DNA for the CDR3: TGTGCCAGCAGCCCCCCAGGCCCTAGGGACAATGAGCAGTTCTTC. Translated, it gives CASSPPGPRDNEQFF.

The chain has TRBV7-2 and TRBJ2-7, with 7 bases that match TRBD1. The CDR3 covers 13 residues. Trimming at V came to 5 bases and at J to 3 bases, leaving 4 bases not matched to a gene. Germline CDR1 SGHTA, CDR2 FQGNSA. CDR3 bases: TGTGCCAGCAGCCCTAGGACAGGCTACGAGCAGTACTTC. It specifies CASSPRTGYEQYF.

This sequence joins TRBV28 and TRBJ1-5, with 8 bases aligning to TRBD1. The CDR3 totals 14 residues. Germline values: CDR1 MDHEN, CDR2 SYDVKM. V shed 11 bases, J shed 6 bases, and the junction held 12 bases outside the gene matches. CDR3 DNA: TGTGCCTGCTCCAAGGACAGGGTGTCTCAGCCCCAGCATTTT. It codes for CACSKDRVSQPQHF.

This rearrangement joins TRBV30 to TRBJ1-4; possibly TRBD1 for D (5 bases). The CDR3 spans 15 residues. Trimming took 5 bases from V and 0 from J, leaving 13 bases between them. Per the germline V gene, CDR1 is GTSNPN and CDR2 is SVGIG (reference sequence). This chain's CDR3 is CAWLGQGATNEKLFF. For the CDR3, the DNA is TGTGCCTGGTTGGGGCAGGGAGCAACTAATGAAAAACTGTTTTTT.

The chain combines TRBV19 with TRBJ1-2; D ambiguous. V lost 5 bases, J lost 7 bases, and 17 bases lay in between. The CDR3 loop spans 14 amino acids. Germline V gene sequence: CDR1 LNHDA, CDR2 SQIVND (reference sequence). For the CDR3, the DNA is TGTGCCAGTAGTGCTCTTGTGACGGGGAGTGGCTACACCTTC. This gives the protein CASSALVTGSGYTF.